This T cell receptor beta chain stems from a study of CD8 T cells in ankylosing spondylitis. On this clonotype itself: Its antigen is as yet unknown.

Study conclusions and caveats: What appeared characteristic of ankylosing spondylitis blood was a TCR beta motif of fewer than ten highly homologous variants.

TCRdb re-analysed the 5' RACE reads in MiXCR, keeping a single row per CDR3 protein. The sample holds hundreds of thousands of distinct CDR3 sequences, 26% seen once. The sample was blood, either unsorted or a sorted T cell fraction (not recorded which). The clonotype was recovered from a male donor with ankylosing spondylitis.

The CDR3 here is CASSQNWATGYTF. The CDR3, as DNA: TGTGCCAGCAGCCAAAACTGGGCTACTGGCTACACCTTC. The V and J genes are TRBV4-2 and TRBJ1-2; D ambiguous. The CDR3 spans 13 residues. Germline assignment: CDR1 LGHNA and CDR2 YNFKEQ. The V end was cut by 2 bases, the J end by 7 bases, with 11 bases between.